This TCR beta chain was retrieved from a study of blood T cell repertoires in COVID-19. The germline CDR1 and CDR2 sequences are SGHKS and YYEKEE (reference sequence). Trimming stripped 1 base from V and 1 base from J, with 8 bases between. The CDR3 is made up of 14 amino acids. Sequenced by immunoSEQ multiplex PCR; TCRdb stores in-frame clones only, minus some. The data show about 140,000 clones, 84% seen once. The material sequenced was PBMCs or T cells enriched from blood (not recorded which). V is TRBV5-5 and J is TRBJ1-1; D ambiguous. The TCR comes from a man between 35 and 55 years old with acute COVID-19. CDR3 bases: TGTGCCAGCAGCTTGACCGGGAGGAACACTGAAGCTTTCTTT. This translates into CASSLTGRNTEAFF.